This T cell receptor (beta chain) appears in the sequencing data of a study of cytomegalovirus exposure and HLA in healthy donors. This clone was found once. Its specificity is unknown. Assay used: immunoSEQ multiplex PCR; TCRdb lists only in-frame clones, some missing. The data hold around 300,000 clones, with roughly 87% observed a single time. Germline lookup yields CDR1 SGHVS and CDR2 FQNEAQ. The CDR3 is made up of 14 amino acids. Trimming left V 4 bases short and J 1 base short, with 10 bases between. Study outcomes and limitations: The tendency of first-cohort TCR clusters to co-occur in the 100 to 150 validation repertoires was identified by a subsequent analysis. Cytomegalovirus association was listed for about 170 TCR beta chains.

The rearrangement joins TRBV7-8 to TRBJ2-5; the D gene is possibly TRBD1 (6 bases). The sequence came from a man aged 25 to 40 in good health and CMV-seronegative. Sequences were obtained from PBMCs. The CDR3 DNA follows: TGTGCCAGCAGCTCCACAGGGTTCCAAGAGACCCAGTACTTC. Residues: CASSSTGFQETQYF.